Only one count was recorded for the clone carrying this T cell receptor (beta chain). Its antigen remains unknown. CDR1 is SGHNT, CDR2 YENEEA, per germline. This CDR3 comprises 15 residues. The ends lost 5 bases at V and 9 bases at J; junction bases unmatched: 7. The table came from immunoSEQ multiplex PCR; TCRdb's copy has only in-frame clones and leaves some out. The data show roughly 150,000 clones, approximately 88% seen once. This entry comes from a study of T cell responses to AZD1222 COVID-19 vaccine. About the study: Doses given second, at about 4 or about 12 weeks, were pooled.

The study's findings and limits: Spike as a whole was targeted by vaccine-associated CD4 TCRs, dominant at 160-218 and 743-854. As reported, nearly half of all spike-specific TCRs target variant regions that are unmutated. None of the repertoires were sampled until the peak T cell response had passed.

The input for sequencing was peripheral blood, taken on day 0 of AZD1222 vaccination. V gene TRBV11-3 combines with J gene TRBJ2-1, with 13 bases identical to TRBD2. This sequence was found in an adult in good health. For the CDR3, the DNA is TGTGCCAGCAGCCAACTAGCGGGAGGGCCCACTGAGCAGTTCTTC. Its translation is CASSQLAGGPTEQFF.